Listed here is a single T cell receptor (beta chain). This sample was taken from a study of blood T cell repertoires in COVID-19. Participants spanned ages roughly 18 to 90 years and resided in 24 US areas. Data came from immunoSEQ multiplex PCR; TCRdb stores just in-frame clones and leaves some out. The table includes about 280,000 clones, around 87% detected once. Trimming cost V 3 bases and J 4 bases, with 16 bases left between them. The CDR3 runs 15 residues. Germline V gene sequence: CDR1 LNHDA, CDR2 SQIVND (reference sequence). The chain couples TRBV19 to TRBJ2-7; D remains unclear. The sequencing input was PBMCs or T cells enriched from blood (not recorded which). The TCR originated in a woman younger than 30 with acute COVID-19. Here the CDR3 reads CASSIGLDQKYEQYF. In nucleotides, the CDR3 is TGTGCCAGTAGTATCGGTCTAGACCAAAAGTACGAGCAGTACTTC.